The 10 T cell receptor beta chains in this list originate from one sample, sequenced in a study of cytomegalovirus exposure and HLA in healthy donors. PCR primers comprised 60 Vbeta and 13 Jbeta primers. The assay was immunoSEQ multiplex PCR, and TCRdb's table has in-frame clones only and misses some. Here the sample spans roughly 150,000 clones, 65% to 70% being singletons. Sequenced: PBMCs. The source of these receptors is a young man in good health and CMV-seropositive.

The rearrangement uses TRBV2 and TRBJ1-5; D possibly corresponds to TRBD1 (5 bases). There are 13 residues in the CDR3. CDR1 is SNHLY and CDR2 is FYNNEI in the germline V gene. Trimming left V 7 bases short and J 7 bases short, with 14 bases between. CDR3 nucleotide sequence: TGTGCCAGCATGAGCACGGCAGGGCAGCCCCAGCATTTT. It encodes CASMSTAGQPQHF.

The CDR3 nucleotides read TGTGCCAGCAGCTTGGTGACTAGCCCGAACATTCAGTACTTC. Protein product: CASSLVTSPNIQYF. This chain joins TRBV11-3 and TRBJ2-4; 7 bases are a match to TRBD2. CDR3 size: 14 residues. Germline-derived CDR1 and CDR2 are SGHNT and YENEEA. The ends lost 3 bases at V and 7 bases at J; junction bases unmatched: 6.

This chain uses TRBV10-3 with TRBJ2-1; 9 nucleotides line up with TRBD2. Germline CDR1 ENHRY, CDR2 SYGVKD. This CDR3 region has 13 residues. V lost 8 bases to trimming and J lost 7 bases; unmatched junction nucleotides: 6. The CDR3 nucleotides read TGTGCCATCCTTAGCGGGAGAGGGAATGAGCAGTTCTTC. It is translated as CAILSGRGNEQFF.

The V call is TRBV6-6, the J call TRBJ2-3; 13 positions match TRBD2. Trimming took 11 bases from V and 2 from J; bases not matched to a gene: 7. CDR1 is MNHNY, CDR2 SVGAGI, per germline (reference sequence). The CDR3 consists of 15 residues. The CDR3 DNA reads TGTGCCGGAAGGACTAGCGGGAGTGTCACAGATACGCAGTATTTT. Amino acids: CAGRTSGSVTDTQYF.

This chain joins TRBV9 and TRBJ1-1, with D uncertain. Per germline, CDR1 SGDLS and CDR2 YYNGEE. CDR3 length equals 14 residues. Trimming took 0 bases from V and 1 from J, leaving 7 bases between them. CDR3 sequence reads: CASSVVSGNTEAFF. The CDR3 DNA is TGTGCCAGCAGCGTAGTGTCGGGGAACACTGAAGCTTTCTTT.

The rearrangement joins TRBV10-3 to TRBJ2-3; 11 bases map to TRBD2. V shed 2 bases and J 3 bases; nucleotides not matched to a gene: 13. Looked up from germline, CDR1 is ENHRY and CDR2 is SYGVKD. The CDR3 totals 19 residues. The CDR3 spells CAISERSQTSGIRTDTQYF. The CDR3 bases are TGTGCCATCAGTGAGAGGAGCCAGACTAGCGGGATTAGGACAGATACGCAGTATTTT.

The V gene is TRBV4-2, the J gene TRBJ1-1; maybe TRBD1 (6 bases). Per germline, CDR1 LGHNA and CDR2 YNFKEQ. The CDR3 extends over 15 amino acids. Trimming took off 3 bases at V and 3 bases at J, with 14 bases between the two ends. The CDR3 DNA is TGTGCCAGCAGCCAGGAACAGGGAGTGCACACTGAAGCTTTCTTT. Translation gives CASSQEQGVHTEAFF.

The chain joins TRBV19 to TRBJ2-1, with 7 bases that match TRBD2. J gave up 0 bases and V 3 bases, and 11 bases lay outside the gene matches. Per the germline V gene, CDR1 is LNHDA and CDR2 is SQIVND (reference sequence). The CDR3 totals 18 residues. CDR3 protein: CASSILASGFRSYNEQFF. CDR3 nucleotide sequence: TGTGCCAGTAGTATTCTTGCTAGCGGCTTCCGCTCCTACAATGAGCAGTTCTTC.

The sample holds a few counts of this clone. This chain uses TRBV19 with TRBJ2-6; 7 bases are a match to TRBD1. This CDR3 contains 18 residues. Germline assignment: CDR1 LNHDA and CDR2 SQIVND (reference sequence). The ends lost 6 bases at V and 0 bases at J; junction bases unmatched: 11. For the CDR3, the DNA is TGTGCCAGTAGCATCGACAGGGCCGAAGTCTCTGGGGCCAACGTCCTGACTTTC. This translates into CASSIDRAEVSGANVLTF.

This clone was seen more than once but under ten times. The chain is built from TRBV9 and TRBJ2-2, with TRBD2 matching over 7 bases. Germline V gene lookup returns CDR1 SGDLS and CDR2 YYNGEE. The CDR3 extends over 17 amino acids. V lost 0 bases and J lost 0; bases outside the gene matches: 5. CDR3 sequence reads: CASSVGASGTNTGELFF. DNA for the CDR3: TGTGCCAGCAGCGTAGGGGCTAGCGGCACGAACACCGGGGAGCTGTTTTTT.